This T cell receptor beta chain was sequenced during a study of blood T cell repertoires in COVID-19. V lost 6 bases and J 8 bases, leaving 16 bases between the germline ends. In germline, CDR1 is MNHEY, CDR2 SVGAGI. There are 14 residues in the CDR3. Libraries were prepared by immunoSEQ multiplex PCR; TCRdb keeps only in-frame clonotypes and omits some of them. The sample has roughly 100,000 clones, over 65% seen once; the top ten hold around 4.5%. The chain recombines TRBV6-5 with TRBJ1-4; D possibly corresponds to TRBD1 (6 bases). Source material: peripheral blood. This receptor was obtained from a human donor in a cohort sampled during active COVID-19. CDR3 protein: CASSLQGTGEKLFF. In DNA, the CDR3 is TGTGCCAGCAGCCTACAGGGTACAGGGGAAAAACTGTTTTTT.